This T cell receptor beta chain stems from a study of blood T cell repertoires in COVID-19. The V gene lost 0 bases and the J gene lost 2 bases, with 7 bases spanning the gap. The CDR3 totals 14 residues. Germline CDR1 SGHRS, CDR2 YFSETQ. The protocol was immunoSEQ multiplex PCR, while the TCRdb copy is restricted to in-frame clones and leaves out a portion. The table has about 410,000 clones, roughly 85% seen once. V gene TRBV5-1 combines with J gene TRBJ2-3; D call uncertain. Input material: peripheral blood. This receptor was obtained from a woman in her 30s with active or convalescent COVID-19. CDR3 residues: CASSLAQITDTQYF. CDR3 in DNA: TGCGCCAGCAGCTTGGCCCAGATCACAGATACGCAGTATTTT.